What follows are 32 T cell receptor beta chains derived from one specimen sequenced in a study of cytomegalovirus exposure and HLA in healthy donors (dated by TCRdb to about 2017). Library preparation was by the immunoSEQ multiplex PCR assay. The multiplex PCR relied on a mix of 60 forward primers for TCR Vbeta segments and 13 reverse primers for TCR Jbeta segments. This is the immuneACCESS table as TCRdb keeps it, with only in-frame sequences that have V and J called. A part of the clones is gone; compared with another copy, unresolved V genes explain less than half, and the rest is unexplained. The table for this sample lists roughly 200,000 clones. The ten most abundant clones make up 6.5% of the sample. Sample: PBMCs. The receptor source for this set is a man in his thirties or forties in good health and CMV-seronegative.

The chain has TRBV28 and TRBJ1-1; D perhaps matches TRBD1 (6 bases). CDR1 MDHEN and CDR2 SYDVKM come from the germline V gene. V lost 2 bases, J lost 4 bases, and 17 bases lay in between. This CDR3 contains 16 residues. The CDR3 sequence is CASSLPVAGAGTEAFF. CDR3 DNA sequence: TGTGCCAGCAGTTTACCCGTGGCAGGGGCCGGCACTGAAGCTTTCTTT.

This chain connects TRBV12-5 to TRBJ2-1, with D tentatively TRBD1 (6 bases). This CDR3 region has 15 residues. V was pared by 1 base and J by 1 base, with 8 bases between. CDR1 is LGHNT and CDR2 is FRNRAP in the germline V gene. The CDR3 DNA is TGTGCTAGTGGTTTGGGGCAGGGGTCCTACAATGAGCAGTTCTTC. It translates to CASGLGQGSYNEQFF.

The CDR3 DNA sequence: TGTGCCAGCAGCTTGGCCGGGGAAGGGCGGGAGACCCAGTACTTC. Its translation is CASSLAGEGRETQYF. This rearrangement joins TRBV5-4 to TRBJ2-5, with D tentatively TRBD2 (5 bases). This CDR3 has 15 amino acids. Germline lookup yields CDR1 SGHNT and CDR2 YYREEE (reference sequence). The V and J ends lost 0 bases and 5 bases respectively, with 14 bases between them.

On this clone: The junction does not match germline at one end; this may be a read error. V and J are TRBV18 and TRBJ1-1; TRBD1 agrees at 7 bases. This CDR3 comprises 14 residues. Germline CDR1 KGHSH, CDR2 LQKENI. The CDR3 loop is CAGSPGDSNTEAFF. In DNA, the CDR3 is TGTGCCGGCTCACCCGGGGACAGCAACACTGAAGCTTTCTTT.

The V call is TRBV5-1, the J call TRBJ1-2; the D is unclear. The CDR3 consists of 14 residues. From germline, CDR1 is SGHRS and CDR2 YFSETQ. V lost 1 base and J lost 7, with 14 bases in between. Here the CDR3 reads CASSLRGVVSGYTF. The CDR3, as DNA: TGCGCCAGCAGCTTGCGTGGTGTAGTGAGTGGCTACACCTTC.

The chain uses TRBV27 and TRBJ1-1; a weak D match, TRBD1 (5 bases). CDR3 length equals 14 residues. CDR1 is MNHEY and CDR2 is SMNVEV in the germline V gene (reference sequence). The V end was cut by 8 bases, the J end by 4 bases, with 17 bases between. DNA of the CDR3: TGTGCCAGCTCGAGTGGGGGGTCGGTCACTGAAGCTTTCTTT. This gives the protein CASSSGGSVTEAFF.

The chain combines TRBV5-6 with TRBJ2-1, with D possibly being TRBD2 (5 bases). CDR3 length: 12 residues. The V and J ends lost 0 bases and 8 bases respectively, with 6 bases between them. Germline V gives CDR1 SGHDT, CDR2 YYEEEE. CDR3: CASSLAGYEQFF. CDR3 nucleotides: TGTGCCAGCAGCTTGGCGGGATATGAGCAGTTCTTC.

The chain uses TRBV6-6 and TRBJ2-5; 13 bases align to TRBD2. V lost 5 bases to trimming and J lost 5 bases; unmatched junction nucleotides: 5. The CDR3 consists of 15 residues. Germline V lookup: CDR1 MNHNY, CDR2 SVGAGI (reference sequence). The CDR3 DNA is TGTGCCAGCAGTGCCGGACTAGCGGGAGAGGAGACCCAGTACTTC. Protein: CASSAGLAGEETQYF.

Regarding this clone: The junction shows a germline mismatch at one end, possibly a read error. Other DNA sequences within the sample encode an identical CDR3. The V call is TRBV10-1, the J call TRBJ2-7, with a tentative D call TRBD1 (6 bases). Germline CDR1 reads WNHNN; CDR2 reads SYGVQD (reference sequence). The CDR3 length is 14 residues. The CDR3 here is CASSESMRGFGQYF. DNA for the CDR3: TGCGCCAGCAGTGAGTCGATGAGGGGGTTTGGGCAGTATTTC.

The CDR3 here is CASSRGQGAADTEAFF. CDR3 DNA: TGCGCCAGCAGCAGAGGACAGGGAGCGGCGGACACTGAAGCTTTCTTT. The chain carries TRBV5-1 and TRBJ1-1; 8 nucleotides agree with TRBD1. The germline CDR1 and CDR2 sequences are SGHRS and YFSETQ. CDR3 length: 16 amino acids. The V segment lost 4 bases and the J segment 3 bases; nucleotides outside the gene matches: 11. Combining the CDR3 with reference TRBV5-1 and TRBJ1-1 gives the whole variable domain KAGVTQTPRYLIKTRGQQVTLSCSPISGHRSVSWYQQTPGQGLQFLFEYFSETQRNKGNFPGRFSGRQFSNSRSEMNVSTLELGDSALYLCASSRGQGAADTEAFFGQGTRLTVV.

The CDR3 is CASSLEGREVYNEQFF. The DNA of the CDR3 is TGTGCCAGCAGCTTGGAGGGCAGGGAAGTCTACAATGAGCAGTTCTTC. This chain joins TRBV5-5 and TRBJ2-1; possible D gene TRBD1, 5 bases. V was cut by 0 bases and J by 3 bases, with 13 bases left in between. CDR3 length: 16 amino acids. The germline V gene encodes CDR1 SGHKS and CDR2 YYEKEE (reference sequence).

This chain's CDR3 is CASSPMQGALAKNIQYF. In DNA, the CDR3 is TGTGCCAGCTCACCAATGCAGGGGGCACTAGCCAAAAACATTCAGTACTTC. V gene TRBV18 combines with J gene TRBJ2-4, with 8 nucleotides matching TRBD1. Germline V lookup: CDR1 KGHSH, CDR2 LQKENI. The junction had 6 bases not matched to a gene; V was cut back by 2 bases and J by 0 bases. CDR3 length equals 17 residues.

The CDR3 sequence is CASSQRTGSTDTQYF. The CDR3, as DNA: TGTGCCAGCAGCCAGCGCACAGGCAGCACAGATACGCAGTATTTT. The chain has TRBV14 and TRBJ2-3; tentative D call: TRBD1 (5 bases). With 3 bases removed from V and 0 bases from J, the gap between germline ends came to 10 bases. Looked up from germline, CDR1 is SGHDN and CDR2 is FVKESK. The CDR3 covers 15 residues. The full variable domain, with the rest looked up from reference TRBV14 and TRBJ2-3, is EAGVTQFPSHSVIEKGQTVTLRCDPISGHDNLYWYRRVMGKEIKFLLHFVKESKQDESGMPNNRFLAERTGGTYSTLKVQPAELEDSGVYFCASSQRTGSTDTQYFGPGTRLTVL.

The chain uses TRBV19 and TRBJ2-1; 12 bases match TRBD2. The CDR3 length is 14 residues. Germline V gene sequence: CDR1 LNHDA, CDR2 SQIVND (reference sequence). The V gene end was trimmed by 6 bases and the J gene end by 7 bases; junction bases not matched to a gene: 4. The CDR3 DNA reads TGTGCCAGTAGACCGACTAGCGGGAGAAATGAGCAGTTCTTC. Translating it yields CASRPTSGRNEQFF.

The V and J genes are TRBV2 and TRBJ1-4; TRBD1 might be the D (6 bases). CDR1 SNHLY and CDR2 FYNNEI come from the germline V gene. V shed 7 bases and J shed 3 bases, with 21 bases lying between them. CDR3 length equals 17 residues. The CDR3 region is CASILLGHRDPNEKLFF. The CDR3 DNA follows: TGTGCCAGCATTTTGTTGGGACACCGGGATCCTAATGAAAAACTGTTTTTT.

The rearrangement links TRBV5-1 to TRBJ2-1, with 7 bases fitting TRBD2. Germline V gene lookup returns CDR1 SGHRS and CDR2 YFSETQ. The CDR3 is made up of 15 amino acids. The J segment lost 6 bases and the V segment lost 2 bases, leaving 8 bases of the junction unmatched. The CDR3: CASSLPGLQSNEQFF. The CDR3 nucleotides read TGCGCCAGCAGCTTACCGGGACTACAATCCAATGAGCAGTTCTTC. The variable domain in full, with the rest retrieved from reference TRBV5-1 and TRBJ2-1, is KAGVTQTPRYLIKTRGQQVTLSCSPISGHRSVSWYQQTPGQGLQFLFEYFSETQRNKGNFPGRFSGRQFSNSRSEMNVSTLELGDSALYLCASSLPGLQSNEQFFGPGTRLTVL.

The chain has TRBV19 and TRBJ1-1; weak D call: TRBD1 (5 bases). The CDR3 length is 11 residues. CDR1 and CDR2 from the germline V gene are LNHDA and SQIVND (reference sequence). V lost 11 bases, J lost 3 bases, and 10 bases lay in between. In nucleotides, the CDR3 is TGTGCCCTAGGGGCGGACACTGAAGCTTTCTTT. Translating gives CALGADTEAFF.

The chain uses TRBV7-9 and TRBJ1-2; 11 bases are shared with TRBD1. Unmatched junction bases numbered 1, after V lost 1 base and J lost 6 bases. CDR1 and CDR2 (germline): SEHNR, FQNEAQ (reference sequence). This CDR3 comprises 14 residues. CDR3 loop: CASSLVGQGDGYTF. Here the CDR3 DNA reads TGTGCCAGCAGCTTAGTGGGACAGGGGGATGGCTACACCTTC.

The chain links TRBV29-1 to TRBJ1-5; D gene uncertain. Germline V gene data show CDR1 as SQVTM and CDR2 as ANQGSEA. The CDR3 is 12 amino acids. V lost 5 bases to trimming and J lost 2 bases, with 7 bases between them. The CDR3 protein is CSVRQGNQPQHF. CDR3 sequence (DNA): TGCAGCGTTAGGCAGGGCAATCAGCCCCAGCATTTT. The variable domain in full, with the rest retrieved from reference TRBV29-1 and TRBJ1-5, is SAVISQKPSRDICQRGTSLTIQCQVDSQVTMMFWYRQQPGQSLTLIATANQGSEATYESGFVIDKFPISRPNLTFSTLTVSNMSPEDSSIYLCSVRQGNQPQHFGDGTRLSIL.

The rearrangement uses TRBV27 and TRBJ2-7; 8 bases line up with TRBD1. Trimming cost V 6 bases and J 3 bases; bases outside gene matches: 10. Germline CDR1 and CDR2: MNHEY and SMNVEV (reference sequence). CDR3 length equals 15 residues. Here the CDR3 DNA reads TGTGCCAGCAGACCCGGACAGGGTCGACTCTACGAGCAGTACTTC. It yields the protein CASRPGQGRLYEQYF.

The chain carries TRBV11-3 and TRBJ2-1; 11 positions match TRBD2. The V gene's germline CDR1 is SGHNT and CDR2 YENEEA. The CDR3 runs to 13 residues. Losses at the gene ends were 4 bases for V and 14 bases for J; bases not matched to a gene: 7. This CDR3 reads CASSSGLAGREFF. Written as DNA, the CDR3 is TGTGCCAGCAGCTCTGGACTAGCGGGCCGAGAGTTCTTC.

CDR3 sequence reads: CASSLLAGIATDTQYF. As DNA, the CDR3 is TGTGCCAGCAGTCTCTTAGCGGGAATAGCGACAGATACGCAGTATTTT. This rearrangement joins TRBV11-2 to TRBJ2-3; TRBD2 matches 8 bases. The germline CDR1 and CDR2 sequences are SGHAT and FQNNGV. This CDR3 is built from 16 residues. V shed 6 bases, J shed 3 bases, and the junction held 11 bases outside the gene matches.

This chain joins TRBV19 and TRBJ2-2, with D perhaps TRBD2 (6 bases). CDR3 size: 14 residues. Per germline, CDR1 LNHDA and CDR2 SQIVND (reference sequence). Trimming stripped 3 bases from V and 6 bases from J, with 11 bases between. The CDR3 sequence is CASSIEGGAGELFF. DNA of the CDR3: TGTGCCAGTAGTATTGAGGGAGGAGCCGGGGAGCTGTTTTTT.

J is TRBJ2-5 and V is TRBV28, with 7 positions matching TRBD2. Germline CDR1 reads MDHEN; CDR2 reads SYDVKM. V lost 6 bases and J lost 4; bases outside the gene matches: 17. The CDR3 sequence is 17 residues long. CDR3 residues: CASSPVGGSDLLETQYF. CDR3 coding DNA: TGTGCCAGCAGCCCGGTTGGCGGGAGCGACCTCTTAGAGACCCAGTACTTC.

V and J are TRBV6-1 and TRBJ1-1, with D hard to call. Between the trimmed V and J ends, which lost 4 bases and 3 bases, there was a span of 12 bases. CDR3 length equals 14 residues. Germline CDR1 and CDR2: MNHNS and SASEGT. In nucleotides, the CDR3 is TGTGCCAGCAGTGGGCCCCCGGGGTACACTGAAGCTTTCTTT. It specifies CASSGPPGYTEAFF.

V gene TRBV30 combines with J gene TRBJ1-3; no definite D call. The germline gives CDR1 GTSNPN, CDR2 SVGIG (reference sequence). This CDR3 has 11 residues. Trimming pared 4 bases from V and 3 bases from J, leaving 4 bases between. The CDR3 coding sequence is TGTGCCTGGACGGGTGGAAACACCATATATTTT. Residues: CAWTGGNTIYF.

V usage is TRBV5-4 and J usage is TRBJ2-7; weak D call: TRBD1 (6 bases). CDR3 length equals 14 residues. Trimming stripped 1 base from V and 6 bases from J, with 14 bases between. The V gene's germline CDR1 is SGHNT and CDR2 YYREEE (reference sequence). The CDR3 nucleotides read TGTGCCAGCAGCTTGACAGGGTCCTTAGGCGAGCAGTACTTC. This gives the protein CASSLTGSLGEQYF.

The V call is TRBV25-1, the J call TRBJ2-1, with D perhaps TRBD1 (6 bases). Germline loops: CDR1 MGHDK, CDR2 SYGVNS. The CDR3 totals 15 residues. Deletions cut 4 bases from V and 4 bases from J, with 14 bases between. The chain's CDR3 is CASSARDTPYNEQFF. The CDR3 DNA follows: TGTGCCAGCAGTGCTCGGGACACGCCATACAATGAGCAGTTCTTC.

The chain links TRBV9 to TRBJ1-2, with 11 positions matching TRBD1. V was pared by 2 bases and J by 4 bases, with 7 bases of the junction left unmatched. The CDR3 runs 16 residues. Germline V CDR1 and CDR2: SGDLS, YYNGEE. Here the CDR3 reads CASSVLPGQGGYGYTF. The CDR3 region has the DNA TGTGCCAGCAGCGTTTTACCGGGACAGGGGGGCTATGGCTACACCTTC.

The rearrangement links TRBV11-2 to TRBJ1-2; 7 bases agree with TRBD1. The CDR3 is 14 amino acids. V shed 4 bases and J 5 bases; nucleotides not matched to a gene: 7. Germline V gives CDR1 SGHAT, CDR2 FQNNGV. The CDR3 protein is CASSSVQGYYGYTF. CDR3 nucleotide sequence: TGTGCCAGCAGCTCAGTACAGGGGTATTATGGCTACACCTTC.

This sequence joins TRBV10-1 and TRBJ2-5, with D tentatively TRBD1 (6 bases). Germline V gene data show CDR1 as WNHNN and CDR2 as SYGVQD (reference sequence). The V end lost 3 bases, the J end lost 7 bases, and 12 bases lay between the germline ends. The CDR3 spans 13 residues. Here the CDR3 reads CASSDQGMGTQYF. The DNA of the CDR3 is TGCGCCAGCAGTGATCAGGGGATGGGGACCCAGTACTTC.

The chain joins TRBV19 to TRBJ1-1; D is unclear. Trimming took 5 bases from V and 5 from J, leaving 18 bases between them. Germline V gene lookup returns CDR1 LNHDA and CDR2 SQIVND (reference sequence). This CDR3 region has 15 residues. CDR3 region: CASSAGLSQVTEAFF. DNA of the CDR3: TGTGCCAGTAGTGCAGGACTATCTCAGGTTACTGAAGCTTTCTTT.